This TCR beta chain was captured in a study of shared T cell receptors in the human thymus. Generated by immunoSEQ multiplex PCR, the TCRdb table keeps only in-frame clones and is missing some. This sample has hundreds of thousands of clones, with 85% to 90% found just once. CDR1 is LGHNT and CDR2 is FRNRAP in the germline V gene. The CDR3 runs to 18 residues. Trimming stripped 0 bases from V and 6 bases from J, with 21 bases between. The data were also submitted as part of a second study, on human thymus T cells. That report adds: Each of the donors was a healthy Finnish infant who was undergoing open corrective cardiac surgery for congenital heart defects. Corrective cardiac operations yielded the resected thymus tissue. V and J gene usage appeared biased in thymic and blood repertoires. Related studies noted strongly shared thymic repertoires across unrelated people.

Sequencing input: thymocytes. The V and J genes are TRBV12-5 and TRBJ2-1; maybe TRBD1 (6 bases). The receptor was isolated from a boy younger than two with a congenital heart defect. The CDR3 coding sequence is TGTGCTAGTGGTTTGGTACCACACGGTAGCGTAGGGGGCAATGAGCAGTTCTTC. Protein sequence: CASGLVPHGSVGGNEQFF.